This T cell receptor beta chain was found in a study of T cells in Graves' hyperthyroidism and ophthalmopathy. Findings and caveats of the study: Blood samples included most of the expanded thyroid clonotypes exceeding 0.001.

The diagnoses drew upon clinical symptoms, serum thyroxine and TRAb, thyroid ultrasound and orbital computed tomography. Amplified TCR beta CDR3 regions derived from RNA transcripts. A set of HTBI primers served as the primers for a first-round RT-PCR of the TCR CDR3. TCRdb used MiXCR to reprocess the multiplex PCR reads, holding one entry per CDR3 protein. The table lists around 530,000 distinct CDR3 sequences, roughly 18% of them singletons. This clonotype was seen more than once but under ten times. Antigen: not known. Trimming shortened V by 2 bases and J by 7 bases, and 15 bases separated the two germline ends. The CDR3 has 15 residues.

The receptor comes from a woman between 18 and 29 years old with Graves' ophthalmopathy. The chain couples TRBV12-3 or TRBV12-4 to TRBJ1-5, with a weak D call TRBD1 (5 bases). The sequenced material came from blood. In DNA form, the CDR3 reads TGTGCCAGCAGTTTAAGAACTCAGGGAAACCAGCCCCAGCATTTT. Encoded protein: CASSLRTQGNQPQHF.